This TCR beta chain appears in the sequencing data of a study of T cell responses to AZD1222 COVID-19 vaccine. Generated by immunoSEQ multiplex PCR, the TCRdb table keeps only in-frame clones and is missing some. The sample holds some 110,000 clones; about 91% are singletons and the top ten take about 8.8%. This CDR3 has 14 amino acids. Trimming removed 4 bases at V and 5 bases at J, with 13 bases between. Looked up from germline, CDR1 is SGDLS and CDR2 is YYNGEE. The receptor was derived from an adult in good health. The chain recombines TRBV9 with TRBJ1-5; D is unclear. The source was peripheral blood, collected on day 0 of AZD1222 vaccination. The CDR3 nucleotides read TGTGCCAGCAGCTTCACAGTCGGGGATCAGCCCCAGCATTTT. It is translated as CASSFTVGDQPQHF.